This passage covers 15 T cell receptor beta chains from one sample sequenced in a study of cytomegalovirus exposure and HLA in healthy donors. The PCR had 60 Vbeta and 13 Jbeta primers. Generated by immunoSEQ multiplex PCR, the TCRdb table keeps only in-frame clones and is missing some. The sample has about 120,000 clones; 80% are singletons. Sequences were obtained from PBMCs. Receptor source: a man aged 25-40 years in good health and CMV-seropositive.

The chain combines TRBV7-9 with TRBJ2-3; TRBD2 aligns across 12 bases. CDR3 length: 15 residues. Trimming took 5 bases from V and 4 from J; bases not matched to a gene: 4. Germline V gene sequence: CDR1 SEHNR, CDR2 FQNEAQ (reference sequence). CDR3 in amino acids: CASSGLAGFSDTQYF. For the CDR3, the DNA is TGTGCCAGCAGCGGACTAGCGGGGTTTTCAGATACGCAGTATTTT.

The chain combines TRBV6-1 with TRBJ2-7; 8 positions match TRBD1. Germline lookup yields CDR1 MNHNS and CDR2 SASEGT. V lost 6 bases and J lost 2; bases outside the gene matches: 6. CDR3 size: 14 residues. CDR3 loop: CASSHPGQAYEQYF. Here the CDR3 DNA reads TGTGCCAGCAGCCACCCGGGACAGGCCTACGAGCAGTACTTC.

This chain connects TRBV27 to TRBJ2-7; D is possibly TRBD2 (6 bases). The V end was cut by 6 bases, the J end by 1 base, with 10 bases between. This CDR3 has 13 residues. Germline CDR1 and CDR2: MNHEY and SMNVEV (reference sequence). The CDR3 DNA reads as TGTGCCAGCAGGGGGGGAAAGTCCTACGAGCAGTACTTC. It is translated as CASRGGKSYEQYF.

The chain carries TRBV5-1 and TRBJ2-1; 11 bases fit TRBD2. The germline V gene has CDR1 SGHRS and CDR2 YFSETQ. J gave up 9 bases and V 4 bases, and 12 bases lay outside the gene matches. This CDR3 comprises 16 residues. The CDR3 DNA reads TGCGCCAGCAGCCAGTATAGCGGGGGGGCCCCTCGTGAGCAGTTCTTC. It codes for CASSQYSGGAPREQFF. Filled out from reference TRBV5-1 and TRBJ2-1, the complete variable domain reads KAGVTQTPRYLIKTRGQQVTLSCSPISGHRSVSWYQQTPGQGLQFLFEYFSETQRNKGNFPGRFSGRQFSNSRSEMNVSTLELGDSALYLCASSQYSGGAPREQFFGPGTRLTVL.

This clone was observed a handful of times. This sequence joins TRBV29-1 and TRBJ2-5; 8 bases are a match to TRBD2. The ends lost 4 bases at V and 3 bases at J; junction bases unmatched: 4. CDR1 and CDR2 from the germline V gene are SQVTM and ANQGSEA. The CDR3 totals 13 residues. The CDR3 here is CSVVRGGEETQYF. The CDR3 nucleotides are TGCAGCGTTGTTCGGGGGGGGGAAGAGACCCAGTACTTC.

This sequence joins TRBV25-1 and TRBJ1-1; maybe TRBD1 (5 bases). This CDR3 spans 13 amino acids. The germline CDR1 and CDR2 sequences are MGHDK and SYGVNS. Trimming cost V 5 bases and J 3 bases, with 10 bases left between them. The DNA of the CDR3 is TGTGCCAGCAGTCGTCGGGGGGACACTGAAGCTTTCTTT. Its protein product is CASSRRGDTEAFF.

In its sample, this clone ranks as medium-sized. This chain joins TRBV27 and TRBJ1-1; possibly TRBD1 for D (5 bases). The V gene's germline CDR1 is MNHEY and CDR2 SMNVEV (reference sequence). The CDR3 covers 17 residues. Between the trimmed V and J ends, which lost 6 bases and 0 bases, there was a span of 20 bases. In DNA, the CDR3 is TGTGCCAGCAGCAAAACCACCAACCGGGGGATGAACACTGAAGCTTTCTTT. Amino acid sequence: CASSKTTNRGMNTEAFF.

The rearrangement links TRBV9 to TRBJ1-4; TRBD1 aligns across 7 bases. With 4 bases clipped from V and 8 bases from J, the junction kept 14 bases outside the gene matches. There are 16 residues in the CDR3. Per germline, CDR1 SGDLS and CDR2 YYNGEE. CDR3 region: CASSLGTVSAGEKLFF. The CDR3 DNA sequence: TGTGCCAGCAGCTTGGGGACAGTATCAGCCGGGGAAAAACTGTTTTTT.

The chain joins TRBV4-1 to TRBJ1-1; 9 nucleotides align to TRBD1. V lost 3 bases to trimming and J lost 1 base; unmatched junction nucleotides: 6. Germline V lookup: CDR1 MGHRA, CDR2 YSYEKL. This CDR3 contains 16 residues. The CDR3 loop reads CASSQGTGLRNTEAFF. CDR3 DNA sequence: TGCGCCAGCAGCCAGGGGACAGGGCTGAGGAACACTGAAGCTTTCTTT.

The chain links TRBV15 to TRBJ2-7, with 9 bases lining up with TRBD1. Trimming at V came to 0 bases and at J to 6 bases, leaving 6 bases not matched to a gene. Germline CDR1 is LNHNV and CDR2 is YYDKDF (reference sequence). The CDR3 is made up of 15 amino acids. CDR3 nucleotide sequence: TGTGCCACCAGCAGAGATAGGGGACAGGGAGCCGAGCAGTACTTC. It is translated as CATSRDRGQGAEQYF.

The chain has TRBV6-1 and TRBJ1-2; D is uncertain. The CDR3 is 15 residues long. Germline values: CDR1 MNHNS, CDR2 SASEGT. Between the trimmed V and J ends, which lost 2 bases and 4 bases, there was a span of 14 bases. The CDR3 is CASSESPTRGYGYTF. The CDR3 DNA follows: TGTGCCAGCAGTGAAAGCCCGACGCGGGGCTATGGCTACACCTTC.

The chain uses TRBV4-2 and TRBJ1-2; D might be TRBD1 (5 bases). Germline V gene data show CDR1 as LGHNA and CDR2 as YNFKEQ. V was cut by 0 bases and J by 2 bases, with 16 bases left in between. CDR3 length: 17 residues. The CDR3 DNA follows: TGTGCCAGCAGCCAAGATCAGGGTACCCTCCTCAACTATGGCTACACCTTC. This gives the protein CASSQDQGTLLNYGYTF.

About this clone: The germline gene is not matched at one end of the junction; a read error may be the cause. The chain employs TRBV6-1 and TRBJ2-6, with D possibly being TRBD1 (5 bases). The CDR3 is made up of 15 amino acids. The V gene's germline CDR1 is MNHNS and CDR2 SASEGT. CDR3 residues: CASSEESTGANGLTF. The CDR3 DNA is TGTGCCAGCAGTGAAGAGTCAACTGGGGCCAACGGCCTGACTTTC.

The rearrangement uses TRBV5-1 and TRBJ2-2, with 11 bases lining up with TRBD2. Per germline, CDR1 SGHRS and CDR2 YFSETQ. The CDR3 totals 17 residues. The junction had 2 bases not matched to a gene; V was cut back by 1 base and J by 0 bases. CDR3 in amino acids: CASSLTSGGPNTGELFF. In DNA, the CDR3 is TGCGCCAGCAGCTTGACTAGCGGGGGTCCGAACACCGGGGAGCTGTTTTTT.

This clone was seen once. V and J are TRBV6-5 and TRBJ2-3; tentatively, D is TRBD2 (6 bases). V was pared by 0 bases and J by 5 bases, with 9 bases between. The CDR3 length is 14 residues. The germline V gene encodes CDR1 MNHEY and CDR2 SVGAGI. The CDR3 DNA reads TGTGCCAGCAGTTACTCAACCGGGGGAGATACGCAGTATTTT. Translating it yields CASSYSTGGDTQYF.